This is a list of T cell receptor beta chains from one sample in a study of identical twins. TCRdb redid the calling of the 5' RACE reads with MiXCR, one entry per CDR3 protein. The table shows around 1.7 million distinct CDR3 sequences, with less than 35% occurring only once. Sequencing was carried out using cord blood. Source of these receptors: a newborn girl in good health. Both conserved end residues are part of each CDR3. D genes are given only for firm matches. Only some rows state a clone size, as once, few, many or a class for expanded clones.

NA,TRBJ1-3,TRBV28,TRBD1,CASSLEGQPSGNTIYF,TGTGCCAGCAGTTTAGAGGGACAGCCCTCTGGAAACACCATATATTTT
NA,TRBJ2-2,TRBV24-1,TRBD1,CATSDLVDRGTGELFF,TGTGCCACCAGTGATTTGGTGGACAGGGGCACCGGGGAGCTGTTTTTT
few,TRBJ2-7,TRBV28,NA,CASGPLRITYEQYF,TGTGCCAGCGGCCCGCTGAGGATTACCTACGAGCAGTACTTC
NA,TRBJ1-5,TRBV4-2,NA,CASSQDIGEGQPQHF,TGTGCCAGCAGCCAAGATATCGGGGAGGGTCAGCCCCAGCATTTT
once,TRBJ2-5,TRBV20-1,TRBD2,CSARDKGERGVTYNEQYF,TGCAGTGCTAGAGATAAAGGCGAGCGGGGGGTGACCTACAATGAGCAGTACTTC
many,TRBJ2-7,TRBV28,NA,CAIRDVGSYEQYF,TGTGCCATCCGGGATGTCGGCTCCTACGAGCAGTACTTC
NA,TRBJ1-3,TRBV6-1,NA,CASSDRTRGNTIYF,TGTGCCAGCAGTGACAGGACACGGGGAAACACCATATATTTT
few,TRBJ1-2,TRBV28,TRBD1,CASSSQSTGNSRGYTF,TGTGCCAGCAGTTCCCAGTCGACAGGGAATTCCAGAGGCTACACCTTC
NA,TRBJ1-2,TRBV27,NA,CASSPLTGKNGYTF,TGTGCCAGCAGTCCCTTGACAGGAAAGAATGGCTACACCTTC
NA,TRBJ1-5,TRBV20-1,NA,CSAGHQFNQPQHF,TGCAGTGCTGGACACCAATTCAATCAGCCCCAGCATTTT
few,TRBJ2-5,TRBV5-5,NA,CASSLFWFSHTQETQYF,TGTGCCAGCAGCTTGTTTTGGTTTTCCCATACCCAAGAGACCCAGTACTTC
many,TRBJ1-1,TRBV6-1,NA,CASSATGANTEAFF,TGCGCCAGCAGCGCTACCGGAGCGAACACTGAAGCTTTCTTT
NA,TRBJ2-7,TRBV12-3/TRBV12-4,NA,CASSSVGTGSSYEQYF,TGTGCCAGCAGTTCGGTAGGGACTGGGAGCTCCTACGAGCAGTACTTC
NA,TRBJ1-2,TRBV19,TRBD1,CASSGPGQGNYGYTF,TGTGCCAGTAGTGGTCCGGGACAGGGAAACTATGGCTACACCTTC
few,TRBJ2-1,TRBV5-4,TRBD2,CASSSLTSGRTYNEQFF,TGTGCCAGCAGCTCACTGACTAGCGGGCGTACCTACAATGAGCAGTTCTTC
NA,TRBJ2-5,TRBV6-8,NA,CASSSSDKQYF,TGTGCCAGCAGTTCGTCGGATAAGCAGTACTTC
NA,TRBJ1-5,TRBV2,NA,CASTFGLSNQPQHF,TGTGCCAGCACCTTCGGGCTTAGCAATCAGCCCCAGCATTTT
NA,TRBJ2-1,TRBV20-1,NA,CSARFPLIGSSYNEQFF,TGCAGTGCTAGGTTCCCCCTGATTGGGAGCTCCTACAATGAGCAGTTCTTC
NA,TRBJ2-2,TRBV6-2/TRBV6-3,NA,CASSYRAGRTGELFF,TGTGCCAGCAGTTACAGGGCTGGTCGTACCGGGGAGCTGTTTTTT
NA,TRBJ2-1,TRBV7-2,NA,CASSLLGEQSF,TGTGCCAGCAGCTTGCTGGGTGAGCAGTCCTTC
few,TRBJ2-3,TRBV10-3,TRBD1,CAISNKQGTDTQYF,TGTGCCATCAGTAACAAACAGGGGACAGATACGCAGTATTTT
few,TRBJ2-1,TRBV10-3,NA,CAISPHGSSYNEQFF,TGTGCCATCAGTCCCCATGGGAGCTCCTACAATGAGCAGTTCTTC
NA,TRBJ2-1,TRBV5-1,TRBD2,CASSFNGGSNEQFF,TGCGCCAGCAGCTTTAACGGCGGGAGCAATGAGCAGTTCTTC
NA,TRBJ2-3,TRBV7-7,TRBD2,CASSLGPGTSGTDTQYF,TGTGCCAGCAGCTTAGGGCCCGGGACTAGCGGCACAGATACGCAGTATTTT
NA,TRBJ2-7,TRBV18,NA,CASSAGQYSYEQYF,TGTGCCAGCTCAGCCGGACAATATTCCTACGAGCAGTACTTC
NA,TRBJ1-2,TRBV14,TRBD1,CASSQSGTGVHGYTF,TGTGCCAGCAGCCAATCCGGGACAGGTGTCCATGGCTACACCTTC
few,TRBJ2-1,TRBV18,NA,CASSGLEYNEQFF,TGTGCCAGCTCAGGTCTAGAATACAATGAGCAGTTCTTC
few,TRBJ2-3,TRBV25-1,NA,CASSEPSTDTQYF,TGTGCCAGCAGTGAACCAAGCACAGATACGCAGTATTTT
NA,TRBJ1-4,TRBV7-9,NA,CASSSNSPAGGKLFF,TGTGCCAGCAGCTCAAACTCGCCGGCTGGGGGAAAACTGTTTTTT
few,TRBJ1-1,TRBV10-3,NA,CAISPAQGTEAFF,TGTGCCATCAGTCCCGCCCAGGGCACTGAAGCTTTCTTT
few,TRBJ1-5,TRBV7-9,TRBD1,CASSLGQGGEVNQPQHF,TGTGCCAGCAGCCTTGGACAGGGAGGGGAGGTCAATCAGCCCCAGCATTTT
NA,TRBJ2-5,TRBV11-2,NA,CASRSSPGPLYF,TGTGCCAGCAGATCTTCACCGGGACCCTTGTACTTC
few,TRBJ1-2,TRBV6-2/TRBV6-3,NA,CASSFPGYTF,TGTGCCAGCAGTTTCCCGGGGTACACCTTC
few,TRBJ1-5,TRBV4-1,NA,CASSQDRVPNQPQHF,TGCGCCAGCAGCCAAGACAGGGTGCCCAATCAGCCCCAGCATTTT
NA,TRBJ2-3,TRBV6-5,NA,CASSYPGGTDTQYF,TGTGCCAGCAGTTACCCTGGAGGCACAGATACGCAGTATTTT
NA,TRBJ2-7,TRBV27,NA,CASSTSSYSYEQYF,TGTGCCAGCAGTACTAGCAGTTACTCCTACGAGCAGTACTTC
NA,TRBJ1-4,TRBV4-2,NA,CASSQDAGAGEKLFF,TGTGCCAGCAGCCAAGATGCGGGGGCGGGAGAAAAACTGTTTTTT
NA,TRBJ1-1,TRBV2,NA,CASSESSRTNTEAFF,TGTGCCAGCAGTGAATCCTCCAGGACGAACACTGAAGCTTTCTTT
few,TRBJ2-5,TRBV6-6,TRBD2,CASRPSSGRVSQYF,TGTGCCAGCAGACCGTCTAGCGGGAGGGTTTCCCAGTACTTC
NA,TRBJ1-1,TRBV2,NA,CASSDRGYKAFF,TGTGCCAGCAGTGACCGAGGATACAAAGCTTTCTTT
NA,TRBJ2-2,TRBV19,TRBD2,CASSMGLAGVDTGELFF,TGTGCCAGTAGTATGGGACTAGCGGGAGTGGACACCGGGGAGCTGTTTTTT
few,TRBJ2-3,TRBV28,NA,CASSQDGVMTGRRSGTTDTQYF,TGTGCCAGCAGCCAGGATGGGGTTATGACGGGCCGCAGATCGGGGACAACAGATACGCAGTATTTT
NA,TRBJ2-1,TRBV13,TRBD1,CASSHDGTGEDNEQFF,TGTGCCAGCAGCCACGACGGGACAGGGGAGGACAATGAGCAGTTCTTC
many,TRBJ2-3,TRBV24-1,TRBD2,CATSGGLAETDTQYF,TGTGCCACCAGTGGGGGACTAGCGGAGACAGATACGCAGTATTTT
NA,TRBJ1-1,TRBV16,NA,CASSPEFVNTEAFF,TGTGCCAGCAGCCCAGAGTTCGTTAACACTGAAGCTTTCTTT
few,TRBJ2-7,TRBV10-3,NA,CAISVPGKAYEQYF,TGTGCCATCAGTGTACCGGGAAAGGCCTACGAGCAGTACTTC
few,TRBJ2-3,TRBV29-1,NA,CSATLADTQYF,TGCAGCGCCACACTAGCAGATACGCAGTATTTT
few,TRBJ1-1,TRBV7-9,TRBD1,CASSAQGDTEAFF,TGTGCCAGCAGCGCACAGGGGGACACTGAAGCTTTCTTT